This TCR beta chain was retrieved from a study of T cell changes during pregnancy in multiple sclerosis. The protocol was immunoSEQ multiplex PCR, while the TCRdb copy is restricted to in-frame clones and leaves out a portion. The repertoire has about 49,000 clones, roughly 94% of them found once; the top ten carry roughly 5%. The germline V and J ends were trimmed by 0 bases and 5 bases, with 7 bases remaining between them. Germline V CDR1 and CDR2: GTSNPN, SVGIG (reference sequence). This CDR3 spans 12 amino acids. Sequencing was performed on CD8+ T cells from peripheral blood mononuclear cells, taken before pregnancy. The rearrangement joins TRBV30 to TRBJ1-2; D unresolved. The clonotype was recovered from a female donor with multiple sclerosis, enrolled in a pregnancy study. CDR3 DNA: TGTGCCTGGAGTGTGACTGATTATGGCTACACCTTC. It yields the protein CAWSVTDYGYTF.